This T cell receptor (beta chain) was retrieved from a study of cytomegalovirus exposure and HLA in healthy donors. With regard to this clone: Antigen specificity is unknown.

The donors were members of the validation cohort comprising over 100 subjects, separate from the approximately 630-subject first cohort. Study-wide findings and caveats: The authors confirmed in vitro that a few CMV-associated chains were specific for CMV antigens. Listed as cytomegalovirus-associated were 150 or so TCR beta chains. Reports described diagnosis of cytomegalovirus status by the classifier as highly specific and sensitive.

The CDR3 sequence is 13 residues long. V dropped 5 bases and J dropped 2; count of bases not matched to a gene: 3. Germline-derived CDR1 and CDR2 are SEHNR and FQNEAQ (reference sequence). The table came from immunoSEQ multiplex PCR; TCRdb's copy has only in-frame clones and leaves some out. This sample has 250,000 to 350,000 clones, with roughly 90% found just once. The source of this sequence is a woman aged 18-29 years in good health and CMV-seronegative. J is TRBJ2-7 and V is TRBV7-9, with TRBD1 identical over 7 bases. Material for sequencing was PBMCs. Here the CDR3 DNA reads TGTGCCAGCAGCCGCGGACAGGCCTACGAGCAGTACTTC. Translation gives CASSRGQAYEQYF.